The following is a TCR beta chain sequence with its context. As yet, its antigen is unknown. The record originates from a study of T cell responses to AZD1222 COVID-19 vaccine. Study background: Pooled samples include second doses given at about 4 or 12 weeks.

Per germline, CDR1 SGHTA and CDR2 FQGNSA. The CDR3 length is 14 residues. Trimming cost V 4 bases and J 8 bases, with 17 bases left between them. General study results and limits: Rises in breadth and depth of Spike-specific TCRs came after two AZD1222 doses. Unmutated variant regions are reportedly the target of nearly half of TCRs that are spike-specific. Dominant at 160-218 and 743-854, vaccine-associated CD4 TCRs also spanned spike.

Produced via immunoSEQ multiplex PCR; TCRdb's table is partial and in-frame only. The sample yields some 94,000 clones, 70% to 90% seen once. The chain joins TRBV7-2 to TRBJ2-5, with D possibly TRBD2 on 6 matching bases. The TCR originated in an adult in good health. The material sequenced was peripheral blood, taken on day 0 of AZD1222 vaccination. The CDR3 DNA reads TGTGCCAGCAGCTCGGGACTCCCGACGTCCACCCAGTACTTC. This translates into CASSSGLPTSTQYF.